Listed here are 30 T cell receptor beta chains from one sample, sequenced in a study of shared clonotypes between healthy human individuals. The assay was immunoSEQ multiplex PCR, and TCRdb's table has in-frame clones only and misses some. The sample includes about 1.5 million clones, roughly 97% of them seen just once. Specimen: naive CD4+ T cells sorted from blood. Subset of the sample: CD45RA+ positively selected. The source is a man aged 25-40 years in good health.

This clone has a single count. The CDR3, as DNA: TGTGCCAGCAGCTTACGCTTAACAGGAGCCAATGAGCAGTTCTTC. Translating it yields CASSLRLTGANEQFF. The chain employs TRBV11-2 and TRBJ2-1; perhaps TRBD1 as D (5 bases). V lost 2 bases, J lost 6 bases, and 14 bases lay in between. The germline V gene has CDR1 SGHAT and CDR2 FQNNGV. CDR3 length equals 15 residues.

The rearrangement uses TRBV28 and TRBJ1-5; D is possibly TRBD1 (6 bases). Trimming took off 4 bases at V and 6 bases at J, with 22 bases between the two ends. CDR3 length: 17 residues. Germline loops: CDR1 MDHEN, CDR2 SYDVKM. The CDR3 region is CASSSGGRGIASQPQHF. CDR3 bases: TGTGCCAGCAGTTCGGGGGGCAGGGGAATAGCAAGTCAGCCCCAGCATTTT.

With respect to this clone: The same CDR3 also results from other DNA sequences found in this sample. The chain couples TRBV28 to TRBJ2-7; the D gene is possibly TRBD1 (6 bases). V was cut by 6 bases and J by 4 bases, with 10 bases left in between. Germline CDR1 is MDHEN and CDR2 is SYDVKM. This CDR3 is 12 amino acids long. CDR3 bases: TGTGCCAGCAGCGTAACAGGGTACGAGCAGTACTTC. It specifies CASSVTGYEQYF. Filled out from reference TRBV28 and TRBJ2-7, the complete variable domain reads DVKVTQSSRYLVKRTGEKVFLECVQDMDHENMFWYRQDPGLGLRLIYFSYDVKMKEKGDIPEGYSVSREKKERFSLILESASTNQTSMYLCASSVTGYEQYFGPGTRLTVT.

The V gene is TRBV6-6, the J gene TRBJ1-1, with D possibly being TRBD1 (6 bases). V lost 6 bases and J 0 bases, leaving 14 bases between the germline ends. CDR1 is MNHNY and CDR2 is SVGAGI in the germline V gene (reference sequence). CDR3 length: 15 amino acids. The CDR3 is CASSPDGTLNTEAFF. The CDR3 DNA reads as TGTGCCAGCAGCCCTGACGGGACATTGAACACTGAAGCTTTCTTT.

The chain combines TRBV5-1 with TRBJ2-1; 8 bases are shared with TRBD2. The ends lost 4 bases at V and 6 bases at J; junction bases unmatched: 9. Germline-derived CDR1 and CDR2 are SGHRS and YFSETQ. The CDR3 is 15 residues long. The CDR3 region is CASSVFRTSLNEQFF. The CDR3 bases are TGCGCCAGCAGCGTGTTTCGGACTAGCCTCAATGAGCAGTTCTTC.

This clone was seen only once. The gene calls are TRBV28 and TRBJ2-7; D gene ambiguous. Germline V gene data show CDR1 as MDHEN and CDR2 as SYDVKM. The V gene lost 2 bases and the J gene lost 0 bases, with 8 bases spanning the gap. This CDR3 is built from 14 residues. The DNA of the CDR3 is TGTGCCAGCAGTTTAGCCAGGTTCTCCTACGAGCAGTACTTC. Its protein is CASSLARFSYEQYF.

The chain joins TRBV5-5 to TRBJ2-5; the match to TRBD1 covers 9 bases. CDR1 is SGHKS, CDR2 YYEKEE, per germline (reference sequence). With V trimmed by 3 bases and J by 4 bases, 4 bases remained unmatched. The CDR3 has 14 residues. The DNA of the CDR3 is TGTGCCAGCAGCTACTCGGACAGGGGAGAGACCCAGTACTTC. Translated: CASSYSDRGETQYF. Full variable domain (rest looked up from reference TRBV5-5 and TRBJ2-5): DAGVTQSPTHLIKTRGQQVTLRCSPISGHKSVSWYQQVLGQGPQFIFQYYEKEERGRGNFPDRFSARQFPNYSSELNVNALLLGDSALYLCASSYSDRGETQYFGPGTRLLVL.

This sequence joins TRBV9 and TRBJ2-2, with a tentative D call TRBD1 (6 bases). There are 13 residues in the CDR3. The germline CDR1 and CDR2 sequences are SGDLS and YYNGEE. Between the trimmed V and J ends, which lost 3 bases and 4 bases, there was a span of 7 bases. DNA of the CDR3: TGTGCCAGCAGCGCCAGGGGCACCGGGGAGCTGTTTTTT. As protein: CASSARGTGELFF.

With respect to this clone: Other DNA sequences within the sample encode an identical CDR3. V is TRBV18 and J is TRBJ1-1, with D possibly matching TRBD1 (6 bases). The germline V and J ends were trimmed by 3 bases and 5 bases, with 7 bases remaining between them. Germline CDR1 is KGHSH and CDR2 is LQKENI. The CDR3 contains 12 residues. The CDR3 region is CASSPQGTEAFF. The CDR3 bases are TGTGCCAGCTCACCCCAGGGGACTGAAGCTTTCTTT.

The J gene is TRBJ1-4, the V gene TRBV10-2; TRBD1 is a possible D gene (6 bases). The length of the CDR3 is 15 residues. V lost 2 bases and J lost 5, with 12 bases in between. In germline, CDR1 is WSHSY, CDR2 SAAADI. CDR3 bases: TGCGCCAGCAGTGAGCCGTGGGGGGGCAATGAAAAACTGTTTTTT. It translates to CASSEPWGGNEKLFF.

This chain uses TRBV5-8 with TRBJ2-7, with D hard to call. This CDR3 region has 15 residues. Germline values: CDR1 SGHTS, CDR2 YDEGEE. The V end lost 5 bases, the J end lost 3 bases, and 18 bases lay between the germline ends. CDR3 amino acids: CASRKGSPSIYEQYF. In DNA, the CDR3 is TGTGCCAGCAGAAAGGGATCCCCCTCGATCTACGAGCAGTACTTC.

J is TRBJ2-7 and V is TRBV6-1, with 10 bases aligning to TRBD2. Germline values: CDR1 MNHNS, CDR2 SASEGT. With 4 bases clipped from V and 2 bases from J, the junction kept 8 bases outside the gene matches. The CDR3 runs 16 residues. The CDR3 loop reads CASSAAAGGVAYEQYF. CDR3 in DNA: TGTGCCAGCAGTGCAGCAGCGGGAGGGGTGGCCTACGAGCAGTACTTC.

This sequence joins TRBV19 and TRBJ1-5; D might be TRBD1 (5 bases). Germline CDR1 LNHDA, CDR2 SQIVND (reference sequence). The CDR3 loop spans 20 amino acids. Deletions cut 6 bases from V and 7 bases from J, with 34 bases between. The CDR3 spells CASRRPTGTQDLRAGQPQHF. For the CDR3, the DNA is TGTGCCAGTAGAAGACCTACCGGGACGCAAGACCTGCGAGCGGGCCAGCCCCAGCATTTT.

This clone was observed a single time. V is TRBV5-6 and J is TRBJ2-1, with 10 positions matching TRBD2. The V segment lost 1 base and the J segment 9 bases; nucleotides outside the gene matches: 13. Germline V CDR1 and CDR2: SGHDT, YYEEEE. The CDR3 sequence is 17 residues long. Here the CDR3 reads CASSLKLAGRLESEQFF. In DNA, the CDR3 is TGTGCCAGCAGCTTGAAACTAGCGGGAAGGTTAGAGAGTGAGCAGTTCTTC. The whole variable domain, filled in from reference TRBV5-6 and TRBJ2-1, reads DAGVTQSPTHLIKTRGQQVTLRCSPKSGHDTVSWYQQALGQGPQFIFQYYEEEERQRGNFPDRFSGHQFPNYSSELNVNALLLGDSALYLCASSLKLAGRLESEQFFGPGTRLTVL.

CDR3 DNA: TGCGCCAGCAGCCAAGCCACAGCGAGCGCCGGGGAGCTGTTTTTT. It yields the protein CASSQATASAGELFF. The chain is built from TRBV4-3 and TRBJ2-2; no reliable D call. In germline, CDR1 is LGHNA, CDR2 YSLEER. This CDR3 has 15 residues. Trimming stripped 1 base from V and 6 bases from J, with 12 bases between.

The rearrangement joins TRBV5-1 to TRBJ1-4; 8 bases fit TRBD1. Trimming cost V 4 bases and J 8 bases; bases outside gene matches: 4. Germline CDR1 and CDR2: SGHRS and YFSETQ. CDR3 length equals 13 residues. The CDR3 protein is CASSATGAEKLFF. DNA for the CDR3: TGCGCCAGCAGCGCGACAGGGGCCGAAAAACTGTTTTTT.

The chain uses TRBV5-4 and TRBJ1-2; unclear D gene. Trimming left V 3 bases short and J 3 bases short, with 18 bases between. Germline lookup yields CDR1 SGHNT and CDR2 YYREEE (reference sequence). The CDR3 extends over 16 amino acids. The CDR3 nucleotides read TGTGCCAGCAGCTCCGGAGGCAGGCATTCTGACTATGGCTACACCTTC. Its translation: CASSSGGRHSDYGYTF.

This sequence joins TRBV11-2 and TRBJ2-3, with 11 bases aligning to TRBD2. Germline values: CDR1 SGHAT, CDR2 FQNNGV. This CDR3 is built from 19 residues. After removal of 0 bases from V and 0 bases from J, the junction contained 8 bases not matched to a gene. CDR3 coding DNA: TGTGCCAGCAGCTTAGATTGGTCTAGCGGGAGGACTAGCACAGATACGCAGTATTTT. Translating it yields CASSLDWSSGRTSTDTQYF.

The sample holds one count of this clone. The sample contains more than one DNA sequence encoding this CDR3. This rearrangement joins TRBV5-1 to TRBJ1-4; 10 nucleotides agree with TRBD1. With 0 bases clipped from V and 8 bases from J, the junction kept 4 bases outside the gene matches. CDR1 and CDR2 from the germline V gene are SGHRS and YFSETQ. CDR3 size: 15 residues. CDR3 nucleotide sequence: TGCGCCAGCAGCTTGGCCGGGACAGGGGAGGAAAAACTGTTTTTT. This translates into CASSLAGTGEEKLFF.

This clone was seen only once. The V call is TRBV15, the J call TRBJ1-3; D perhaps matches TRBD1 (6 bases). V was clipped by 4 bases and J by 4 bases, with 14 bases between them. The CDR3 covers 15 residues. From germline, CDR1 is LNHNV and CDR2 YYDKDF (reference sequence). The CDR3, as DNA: TGTGCCACCAGCACCGACAGGTTCACGGGAAACACCATATATTTT. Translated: CATSTDRFTGNTIYF.

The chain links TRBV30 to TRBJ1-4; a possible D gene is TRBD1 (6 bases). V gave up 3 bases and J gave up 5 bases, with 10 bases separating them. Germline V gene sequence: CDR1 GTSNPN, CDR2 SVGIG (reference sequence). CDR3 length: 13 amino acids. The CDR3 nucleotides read TGTGCCTGGAGACAGGGATCAAATGAAAAACTGTTTTTT. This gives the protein CAWRQGSNEKLFF. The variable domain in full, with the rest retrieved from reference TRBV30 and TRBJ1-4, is SQTIHQWPATLVQPVGSPLSLECTVEGTSNPNLYWYRQAAGRGLQLLFYSVGIGQISSEVPQNLSASRPQDRQFILSSKKLLLSDSGFYLCAWRQGSNEKLFFGSGTQLSVL.

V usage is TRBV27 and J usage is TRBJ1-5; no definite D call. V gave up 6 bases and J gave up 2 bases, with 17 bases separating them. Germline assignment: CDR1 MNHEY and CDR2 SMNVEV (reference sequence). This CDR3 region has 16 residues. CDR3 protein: CASSPRSRRGNQPQHF. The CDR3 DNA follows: TGTGCCAGCAGCCCCCGATCCCGGAGGGGCAATCAGCCCCAGCATTTT.

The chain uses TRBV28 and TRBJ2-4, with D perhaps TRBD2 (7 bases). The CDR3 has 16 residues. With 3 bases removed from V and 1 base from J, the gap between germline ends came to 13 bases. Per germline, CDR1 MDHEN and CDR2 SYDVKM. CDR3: CASSFVGGAAKNIQYF. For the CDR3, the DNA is TGTGCCAGCAGTTTCGTTGGGGGGGCGGCCAAAAACATTCAGTACTTC.

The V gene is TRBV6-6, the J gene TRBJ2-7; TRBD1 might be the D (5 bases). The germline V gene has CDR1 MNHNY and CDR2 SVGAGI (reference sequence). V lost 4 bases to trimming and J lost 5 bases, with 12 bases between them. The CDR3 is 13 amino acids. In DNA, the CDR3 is TGTGCCAGCAGTTCCCCGACAGTGCACGAGCAGTACTTC. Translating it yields CASSSPTVHEQYF.

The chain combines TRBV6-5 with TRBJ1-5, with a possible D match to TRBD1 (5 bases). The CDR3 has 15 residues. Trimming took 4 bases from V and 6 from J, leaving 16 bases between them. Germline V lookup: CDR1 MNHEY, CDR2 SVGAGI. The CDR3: CASSSHLGGGQPQHF. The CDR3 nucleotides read TGTGCCAGCAGTTCCCATCTGGGGGGAGGTCAGCCCCAGCATTTT.

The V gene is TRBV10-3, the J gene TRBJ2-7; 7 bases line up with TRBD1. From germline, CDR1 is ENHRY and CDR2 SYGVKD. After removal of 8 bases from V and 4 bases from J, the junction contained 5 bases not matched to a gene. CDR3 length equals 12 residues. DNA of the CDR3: TGTGCCATCTCTAACAGGGGATACGAGCAGTACTTC. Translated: CAISNRGYEQYF.

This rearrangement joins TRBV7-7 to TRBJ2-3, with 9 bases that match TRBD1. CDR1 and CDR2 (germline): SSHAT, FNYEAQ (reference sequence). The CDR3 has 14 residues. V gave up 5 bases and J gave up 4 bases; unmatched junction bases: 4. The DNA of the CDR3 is TGTGCCAGCAGCCTGGACAGGGGATCAGATACGCAGTATTTT. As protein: CASSLDRGSDTQYF.

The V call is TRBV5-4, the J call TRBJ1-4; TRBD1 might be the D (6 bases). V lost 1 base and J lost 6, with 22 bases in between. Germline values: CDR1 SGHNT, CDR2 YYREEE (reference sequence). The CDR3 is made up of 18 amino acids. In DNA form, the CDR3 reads TGTGCCAGCAGCTTGACGAGGGGGGCTCAATTCGCGGATGAAAAACTGTTTTTT. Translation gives CASSLTRGAQFADEKLFF.

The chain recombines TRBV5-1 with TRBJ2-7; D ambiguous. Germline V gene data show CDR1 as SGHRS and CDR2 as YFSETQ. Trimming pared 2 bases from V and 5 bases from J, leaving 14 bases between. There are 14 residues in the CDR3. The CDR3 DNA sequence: TGCGCCAGCAGCTTTGGCAGGAGTATCGACGAGCAGTACTTC. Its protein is CASSFGRSIDEQYF.

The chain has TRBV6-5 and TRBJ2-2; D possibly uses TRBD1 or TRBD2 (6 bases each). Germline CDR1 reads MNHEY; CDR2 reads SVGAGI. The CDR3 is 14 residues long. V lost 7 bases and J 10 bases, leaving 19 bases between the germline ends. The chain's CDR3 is CASKDRGPRPELFF. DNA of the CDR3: TGTGCCAGCAAGGATCGGGGGCCCCGCCCGGAGCTGTTTTTT.